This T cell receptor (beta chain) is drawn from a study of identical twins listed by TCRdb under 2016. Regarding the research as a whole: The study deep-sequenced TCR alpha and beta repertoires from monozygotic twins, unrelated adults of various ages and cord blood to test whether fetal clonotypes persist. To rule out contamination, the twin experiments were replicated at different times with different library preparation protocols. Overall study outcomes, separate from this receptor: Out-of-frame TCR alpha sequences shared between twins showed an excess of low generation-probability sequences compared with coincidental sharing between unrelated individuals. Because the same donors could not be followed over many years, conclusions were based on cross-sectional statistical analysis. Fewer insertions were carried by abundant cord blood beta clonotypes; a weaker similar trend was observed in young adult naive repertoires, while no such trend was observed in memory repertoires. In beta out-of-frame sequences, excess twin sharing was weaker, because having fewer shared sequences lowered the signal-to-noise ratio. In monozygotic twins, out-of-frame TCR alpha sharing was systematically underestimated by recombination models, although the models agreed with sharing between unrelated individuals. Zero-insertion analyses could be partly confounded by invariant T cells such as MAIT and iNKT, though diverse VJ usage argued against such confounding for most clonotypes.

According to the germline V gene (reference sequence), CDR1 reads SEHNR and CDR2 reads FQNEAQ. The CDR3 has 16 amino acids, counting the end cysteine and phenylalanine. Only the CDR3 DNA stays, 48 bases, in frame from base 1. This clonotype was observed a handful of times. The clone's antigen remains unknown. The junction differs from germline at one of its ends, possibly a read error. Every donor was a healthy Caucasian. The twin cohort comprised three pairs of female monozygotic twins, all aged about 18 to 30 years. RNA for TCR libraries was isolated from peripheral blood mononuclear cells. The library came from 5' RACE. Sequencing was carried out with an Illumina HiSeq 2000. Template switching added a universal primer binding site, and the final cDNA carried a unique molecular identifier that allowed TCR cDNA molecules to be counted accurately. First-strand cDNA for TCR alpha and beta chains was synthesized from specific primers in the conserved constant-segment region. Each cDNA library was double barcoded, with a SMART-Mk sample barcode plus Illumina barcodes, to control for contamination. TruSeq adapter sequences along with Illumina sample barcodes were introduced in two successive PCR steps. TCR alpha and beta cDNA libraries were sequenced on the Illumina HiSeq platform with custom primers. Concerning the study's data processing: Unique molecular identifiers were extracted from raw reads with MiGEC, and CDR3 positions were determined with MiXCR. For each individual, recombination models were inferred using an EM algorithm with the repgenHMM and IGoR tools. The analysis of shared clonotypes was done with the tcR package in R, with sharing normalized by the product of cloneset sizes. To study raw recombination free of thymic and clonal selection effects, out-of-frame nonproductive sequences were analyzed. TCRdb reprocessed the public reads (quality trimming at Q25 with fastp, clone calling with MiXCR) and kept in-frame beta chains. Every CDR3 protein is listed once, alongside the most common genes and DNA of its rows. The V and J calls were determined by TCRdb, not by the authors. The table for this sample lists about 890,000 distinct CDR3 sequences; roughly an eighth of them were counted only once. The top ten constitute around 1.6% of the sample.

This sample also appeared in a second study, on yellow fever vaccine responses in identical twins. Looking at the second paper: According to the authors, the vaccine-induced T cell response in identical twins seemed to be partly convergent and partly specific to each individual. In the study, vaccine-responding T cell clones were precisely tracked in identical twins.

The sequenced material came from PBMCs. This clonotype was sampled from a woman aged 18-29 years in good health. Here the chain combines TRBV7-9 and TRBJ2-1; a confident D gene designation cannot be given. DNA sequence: TGTGCCAGCGGCTTAAGGTCCGCGGACGGAACCAATGAGCAGTTCTTC. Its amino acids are CASGLRSADGTNEQFF.